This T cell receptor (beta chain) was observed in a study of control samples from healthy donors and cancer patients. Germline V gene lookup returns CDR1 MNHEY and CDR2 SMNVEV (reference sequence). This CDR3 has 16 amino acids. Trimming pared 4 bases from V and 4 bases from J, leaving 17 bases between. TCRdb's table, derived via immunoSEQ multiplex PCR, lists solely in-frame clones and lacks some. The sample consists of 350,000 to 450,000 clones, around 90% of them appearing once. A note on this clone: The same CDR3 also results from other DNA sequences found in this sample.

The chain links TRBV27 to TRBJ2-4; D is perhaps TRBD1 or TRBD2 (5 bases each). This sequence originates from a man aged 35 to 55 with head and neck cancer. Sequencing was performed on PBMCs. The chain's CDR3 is CASSSPAGTAKNIQYF. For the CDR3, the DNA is TGTGCCAGCAGTTCTCCAGCCGGGACCGCAAAAAACATTCAGTACTTC.